The rows below give T cell receptor beta chains drawn from one sample of a study of memory B cells and T cells in multiple sclerosis. Antigens for these TCRs are unknown. Assay: immunoSEQ multiplex PCR; the TCRdb copy retains only in-frame clones and omits some. Among approximately 30,000 clones listed, roughly 83% were seen once. The sequencing input was PBMCs from blood kept in culture. The source of these receptors is a human donor with multiple sclerosis. Each CDR3 is given with its conserved first and last residue. A D gene is named only where the DNA matches it firmly. Clone sizes are given selectively: once, few, many, or a class where the clone is expanded.

TRBJ2-1 | TRBV7-2 | NA | NA | CASSSRIPPGNEQFF | TGTGCCAGCAGCTCGCGGATACCTCCTGGCAATGAGCAGTTCTTC
TRBJ2-2 | TRBV5-1 | NA | TRBD2 | CASSLALAGYTGELFF | TGCGCCAGCAGCTTGGCCCTAGCGGGGTACACCGGGGAGCTGTTTTTT
TRBJ1-2 | TRBV6-1 | once | NA | CASSDHEGTGFYGYTF | TGTGCCAGCAGTGATCACGAGGGTACAGGGTTTTATGGCTACACCTTC
TRBJ2-1 | TRBV6-1 | few | NA | CASSDSPGAEQFF | TGTGCCAGCAGTGACTCCCCTGGTGCTGAGCAGTTCTTC
TRBJ2-1 | TRBV7-9 | few | NA | CASQVGNNEQFF | TGTGCCAGCCAGGTTGGGAACAATGAGCAGTTCTTC
TRBJ1-1 | TRBV11-2 | NA | TRBD1 | CASSLTHRGNTEAFF | TGTGCCAGCAGCTTAACCCACAGGGGGAACACTGAAGCTTTCTTT
TRBJ2-7 | TRBV6-1 | NA | TRBD2 | CASLRTSGYEQYF | TGTGCCAGCTTGCGGACTAGCGGCTACGAGCAGTACTTC
TRBJ1-1 | TRBV7-6 | NA | NA | CASSQETGNTEAFF | TGTGCCAGCAGCCAAGAGACAGGGAACACTGAAGCTTTCTTT
TRBJ2-1 | TRBV25-1 | NA | NA | CASSTDEQFF | TGTGCCAGCAGTACGGATGAGCAGTTCTTC
TRBJ1-4 | TRBV9 | NA | NA | CASSGGSLRPNEKLFF | TGTGCCAGCAGCGGGGGGTCCCTAAGGCCTAATGAAAAACTGTTTTTT
TRBJ2-7 | TRBV20-1 | NA | NA | CSARTDVEQYF | TGCAGTGCCAGAACGGACGTCGAGCAGTACTTC
TRBJ2-7 | TRBV2 | once | NA | CASRGNRNSYEQYF | TGTGCCAGCAGAGGAAACAGGAATTCCTACGAGCAGTACTTC
TRBJ1-2 | TRBV9 | NA | NA | CASLHNSRKTYGYTF | TGTGCCAGCCTGCATAACTCAAGAAAGACCTATGGCTACACCTTC
TRBJ1-5 | TRBV12-2 | NA | NA | CASRLDGGRCNQPQHF | TGTGCAAGTCGCTTAGACGGGGGACGATGCAATCAGCCCCAGCATTTT